Listed below are T cell receptor beta chains from one sample, sequenced in a study of T cells in Graves' hyperthyroidism and ophthalmopathy. From the multiplex PCR reads, TCRdb called clonotypes with MiXCR, one entry per CDR3 protein. The sample records around 700,000 distinct CDR3 sequences, approximately 40% being singletons. Input material: blood. The source is a woman between 40 and 55 years old with Graves' hyperthyroidism. CDR3s leave out the opening cysteine and the closing phenylalanine or tryptophan. The order of the fields is CDR3 protein, J gene, V gene.

CDR3: SAREGRANVAF
J: TRBJ1-1
V: TRBV20-1

CDR3: ATGGQGGNQPQH
J: TRBJ1-5
V: TRBV7-9

CDR3: ASSLLGPGNTIY
J: TRBJ1-3
V: TRBV7-2

CDR3: ASEQFGGQGNTGELF
J: TRBJ2-2
V: TRBV2

CDR3: ASSYLQGVGTEAF
J: TRBJ1-1
V: TRBV6-5

CDR3: ASSPRGTVREAF
J: TRBJ1-1
V: TRBV7-9

CDR3: AISEKVDRVLAGELF
J: TRBJ2-2
V: TRBV10-3

CDR3: AGSIDPDGGTEAF
J: TRBJ1-1
V: TRBV24-1

CDR3: ASSLTGGLGSPLH
J: TRBJ1-6
V: TRBV5-8

CDR3: ASSLGGGQDTEAF
J: TRBJ1-1
V: TRBV7-2

CDR3: SVGVGRNYGYT
J: TRBJ1-2
V: TRBV29-1

CDR3: ASSPTSGSAYEQY
J: TRBJ2-7
V: TRBV7-9

CDR3: ASTGLWGNEKLF
J: TRBJ1-4
V: TRBV5-4

CDR3: ASSLQGFSNQPQH
J: TRBJ1-5
V: TRBV5-6

CDR3: SVEADLQETQY
J: TRBJ2-5
V: TRBV29-1

CDR3: ASSRSGAKGKLF
J: TRBJ1-4
V: TRBV7-9

CDR3: ASTPGQAPRGIGELF
J: TRBJ2-2
V: TRBV10-1

CDR3: ASSPGRLAGYT
J: TRBJ1-2
V: TRBV12-3/TRBV12-4

CDR3: ASSDGTASSGNTIY
J: TRBJ1-3
V: TRBV7-9

CDR3: ANTATGAYEQY
J: TRBJ2-7
V: TRBV7-9

CDR3: AGRAPIAGELF
J: TRBJ2-2
V: TRBV10-3

CDR3: ASSINIRGQETQY
J: TRBJ2-5
V: TRBV19

CDR3: ASRPSGTGGFETQY
J: TRBJ2-5
V: TRBV7-9

CDR3: ASSQDDRGYQPQH
J: TRBJ1-5
V: TRBV5-4

CDR3: SANSGFGTGELF
J: TRBJ2-2
V: TRBV20-1

CDR3: AWSVNYQPQH
J: TRBJ1-5
V: TRBV19

CDR3: SARANRQINTEAF
J: TRBJ1-1
V: TRBV20-1

CDR3: ASSPLWGQSSYEQY
J: TRBJ2-7
V: TRBV7-9

CDR3: ASSAPRRGPQETQY
J: TRBJ2-5
V: TRBV9

CDR3: AWSVVPAGEQY
J: TRBJ2-7
V: TRBV30

CDR3: ASSSRTRGYGGYT
J: TRBJ1-2
V: TRBV11-1

CDR3: ASSSRDRGRGYT
J: TRBJ1-2
V: TRBV6-5

CDR3: ASSPWGGNEKLF
J: TRBJ1-4
V: TRBV19

CDR3: ATRTGQETQY
J: TRBJ2-5
V: TRBV6-2/TRBV6-3

CDR3: SARVFRENTEAF
J: TRBJ1-1
V: TRBV20-1

CDR3: ASSLGGMTYNEQY
J: TRBJ2-7
V: TRBV7-2

CDR3: SAGSGRVFGEQY
J: TRBJ2-7
V: TRBV20-1

CDR3: ASSDKGTGVTEAF
J: TRBJ1-1
V: TRBV25-1

CDR3: ASKKWPDSGNTIY
J: TRBJ1-3
V: TRBV19

CDR3: ASRLYNEQF
J: TRBJ2-1
V: TRBV2

CDR3: AILGAAGANTEAF
J: TRBJ1-1
V: TRBV10-3

CDR3: AGSWWVRERPAGSPLH
J: TRBJ1-6
V: TRBV5-1

CDR3: ATGPTYSNQPQH
J: TRBJ1-5
V: TRBV10-3